This TCR beta chain was sequenced for a study of T-cell memory formation after mild COVID-19. This clonotype appeared many times. TCRdb re-called the 5' RACE reads through MiXCR, storing one row per CDR3 protein. The sample holds more than 25,000 distinct CDR3 sequences, about 16% seen once. Trimming at V came to 3 bases and at J to 6 bases, leaving 10 bases not matched to a gene. In germline, CDR1 is LNHNV, CDR2 YYDKDF (reference sequence). The CDR3 spans 16 residues. Input material: PBMCs or a T cell subset sorted from them (not recorded which). This sequence originates from an adult who had mild COVID-19 (a few samples of this study predate the infection). Cell type and time point are not known. This chain links TRBV15 with TRBJ2-3; 9 bases fit TRBD2. In DNA form, the CDR3 reads TGTGCCACCAGCAGGGGATTAGCGGGAGAGAGTGATACGCAGTATTTT. Amino acids: CATSRGLAGESDTQYF.